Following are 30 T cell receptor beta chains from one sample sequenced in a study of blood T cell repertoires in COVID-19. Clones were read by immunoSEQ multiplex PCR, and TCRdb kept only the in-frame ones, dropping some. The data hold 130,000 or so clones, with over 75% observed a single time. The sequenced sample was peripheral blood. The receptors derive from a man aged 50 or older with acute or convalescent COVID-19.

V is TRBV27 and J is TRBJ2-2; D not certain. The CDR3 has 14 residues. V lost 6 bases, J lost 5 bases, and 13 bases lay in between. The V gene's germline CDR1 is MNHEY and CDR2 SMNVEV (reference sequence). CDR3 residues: CASRRQRQTGELFF. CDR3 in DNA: TGTGCCAGCAGACGACAACGCCAAACCGGGGAGCTGTTTTTT.

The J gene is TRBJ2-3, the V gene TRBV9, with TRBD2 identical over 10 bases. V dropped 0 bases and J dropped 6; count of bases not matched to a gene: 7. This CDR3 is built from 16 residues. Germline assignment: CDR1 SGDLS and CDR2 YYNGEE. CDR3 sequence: CASSVAASGRFDTQYF. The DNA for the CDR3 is TGTGCCAGCAGCGTAGCCGCTAGCGGGAGATTCGATACGCAGTATTTT.

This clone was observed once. CDR3 DNA: TGCAGTGCTAGGGGCGGGAGGGAAGCTTTCTTT. It translates to CSARGGREAFF. This chain links TRBV20-1 with TRBJ1-1; no definite D call. CDR1 and CDR2 from the germline V gene are DFQATT and SNEGSKA (reference sequence). The CDR3 contains 11 residues. V lost 3 bases to trimming and J lost 8 bases, with 10 bases between them.

CDR3 loop: CATSRTSGSTDTQYF. The CDR3 DNA follows: TGTGCCACCAGCAGGACTAGCGGGAGTACAGATACGCAGTATTTT. The genes are TRBV15 and TRBJ2-3, with 12 bases that match TRBD2. Germline V gene sequence: CDR1 LNHNV, CDR2 YYDKDF (reference sequence). Germline trimming cut 3 bases from V and 3 bases from J; bases unmatched to any gene: 1. This CDR3 is built from 15 residues.

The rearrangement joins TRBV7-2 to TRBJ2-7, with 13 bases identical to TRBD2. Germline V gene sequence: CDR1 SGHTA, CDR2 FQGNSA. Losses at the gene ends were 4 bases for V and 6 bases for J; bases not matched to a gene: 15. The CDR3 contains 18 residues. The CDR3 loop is CASSSRISTSGRSSEQYF. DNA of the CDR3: TGTGCCAGCAGCTCCCGAATATCGACTAGCGGGAGGTCAAGCGAGCAGTACTTC.

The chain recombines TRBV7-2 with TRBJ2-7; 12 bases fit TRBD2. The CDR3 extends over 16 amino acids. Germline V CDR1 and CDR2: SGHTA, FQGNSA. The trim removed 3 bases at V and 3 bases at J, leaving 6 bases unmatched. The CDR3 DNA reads TGTGCCAGCAGCTTCGCGCTAGCGGGAGGGAACTACGAGCAGTACTTC. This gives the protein CASSFALAGGNYEQYF.

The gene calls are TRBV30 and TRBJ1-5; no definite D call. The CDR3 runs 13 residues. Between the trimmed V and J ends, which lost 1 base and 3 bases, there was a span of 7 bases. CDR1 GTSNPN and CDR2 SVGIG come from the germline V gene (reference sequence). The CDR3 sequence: CAWSDRDNQPQHF. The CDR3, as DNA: TGTGCCTGGAGTGACAGAGACAATCAGCCCCAGCATTTT.

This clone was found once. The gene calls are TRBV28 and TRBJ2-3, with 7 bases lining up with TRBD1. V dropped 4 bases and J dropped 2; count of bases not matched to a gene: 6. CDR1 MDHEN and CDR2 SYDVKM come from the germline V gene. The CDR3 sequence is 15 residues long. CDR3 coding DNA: TGTGCCAGCAGTTCGAACGACAGGGTCACAGATACGCAGTATTTT. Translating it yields CASSSNDRVTDTQYF.

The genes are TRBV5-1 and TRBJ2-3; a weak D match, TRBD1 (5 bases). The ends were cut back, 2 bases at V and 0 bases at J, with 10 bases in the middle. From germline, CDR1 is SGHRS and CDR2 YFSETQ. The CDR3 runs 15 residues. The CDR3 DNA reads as TGCGCCAGCAGCTTTGGCAGGGCAAGCACAGATACGCAGTATTTT. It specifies CASSFGRASTDTQYF.

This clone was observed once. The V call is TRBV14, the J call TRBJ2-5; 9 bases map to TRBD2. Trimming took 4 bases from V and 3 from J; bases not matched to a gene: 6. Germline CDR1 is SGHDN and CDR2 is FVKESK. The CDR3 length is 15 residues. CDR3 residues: CASSRASGEKETQYF. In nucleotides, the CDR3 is TGTGCCAGCAGCCGCGCTAGCGGGGAAAAAGAGACCCAGTACTTC.

CDR3 sequence (DNA): TGTGCCAGCAGCGTCAATCCGGGGGGGTCCTACAATGAGCAGTTCTTC. Protein product: CASSVNPGGSYNEQFF. The V and J genes are TRBV9 and TRBJ2-1, with TRBD2 identical over 8 bases. V trimming: 2 bases; J trimming: 1 base; junction bases outside the gene matches: 5. CDR1 is SGDLS and CDR2 is YYNGEE in the germline V gene. The CDR3 runs to 16 residues.

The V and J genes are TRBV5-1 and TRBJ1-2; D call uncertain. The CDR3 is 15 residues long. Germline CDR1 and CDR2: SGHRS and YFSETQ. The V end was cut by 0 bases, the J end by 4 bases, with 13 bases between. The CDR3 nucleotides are TGCGCCAGCAGCTTGGAAAGAACGGGTGGCTATGGCTACACCTTC. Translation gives CASSLERTGGYGYTF. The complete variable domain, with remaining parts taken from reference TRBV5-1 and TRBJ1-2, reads KAGVTQTPRYLIKTRGQQVTLSCSPISGHRSVSWYQQTPGQGLQFLFEYFSETQRNKGNFPGRFSGRQFSNSRSEMNVSTLELGDSALYLCASSLERTGGYGYTFGSGTRLTVV.

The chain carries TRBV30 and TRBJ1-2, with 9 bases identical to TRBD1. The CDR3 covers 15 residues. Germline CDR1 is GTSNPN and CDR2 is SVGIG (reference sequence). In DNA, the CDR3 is TGTGCAGCTTACGGGGACAGGGCCCTTAACTATGGCTACACCTTC. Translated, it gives CAAYGDRALNYGYTF.

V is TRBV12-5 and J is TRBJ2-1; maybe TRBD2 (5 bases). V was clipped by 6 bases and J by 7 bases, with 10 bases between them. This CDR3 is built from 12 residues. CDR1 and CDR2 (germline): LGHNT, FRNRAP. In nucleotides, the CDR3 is TGTGCTAGTGGGTTCGGGGTGAATGAGCAGTTCTTC. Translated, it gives CASGFGVNEQFF.

The CDR3 nucleotides are TGTGCCTGGAGCCCCGAAAGGACCCGAGGGGGCTACACCTTC. Amino acids: CAWSPERTRGGYTF. The chain has TRBV30 and TRBJ1-2; no clear D gene. Germline V CDR1 and CDR2: GTSNPN, SVGIG (reference sequence). CDR3 length equals 14 residues. With 3 bases removed from V and 8 bases from J, the gap between germline ends came to 19 bases.

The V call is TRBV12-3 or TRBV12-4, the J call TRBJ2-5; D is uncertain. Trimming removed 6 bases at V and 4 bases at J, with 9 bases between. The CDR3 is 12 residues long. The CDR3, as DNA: TGTGCCAGCAGCCCTTCCGTAGAGACCCAGTACTTC. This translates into CASSPSVETQYF.

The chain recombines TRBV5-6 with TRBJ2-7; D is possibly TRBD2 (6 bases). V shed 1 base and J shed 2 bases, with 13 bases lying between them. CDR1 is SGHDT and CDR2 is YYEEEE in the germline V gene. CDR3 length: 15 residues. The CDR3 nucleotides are TGTGCCAGCAGCTTGAGTTGGGAGGAGACCTACGAGCAGTACTTC. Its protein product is CASSLSWEETYEQYF.

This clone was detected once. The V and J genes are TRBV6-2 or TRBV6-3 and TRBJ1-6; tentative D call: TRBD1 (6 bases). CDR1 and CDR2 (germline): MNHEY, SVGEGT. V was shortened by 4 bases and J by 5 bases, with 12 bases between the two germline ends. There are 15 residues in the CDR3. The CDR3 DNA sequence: TGTGCCAGCAGTTCCGGGACAAGGGATAATTCACCCCTCCACTTT. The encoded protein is CASSSGTRDNSPLHF.

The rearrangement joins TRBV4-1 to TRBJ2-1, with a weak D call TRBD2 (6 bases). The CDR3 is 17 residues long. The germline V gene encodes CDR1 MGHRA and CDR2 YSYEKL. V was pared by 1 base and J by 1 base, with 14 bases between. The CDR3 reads CASSQVSGVGSYNEQFF. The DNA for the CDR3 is TGCGCCAGCAGCCAAGTTTCGGGAGTAGGGTCCTACAATGAGCAGTTCTTC.

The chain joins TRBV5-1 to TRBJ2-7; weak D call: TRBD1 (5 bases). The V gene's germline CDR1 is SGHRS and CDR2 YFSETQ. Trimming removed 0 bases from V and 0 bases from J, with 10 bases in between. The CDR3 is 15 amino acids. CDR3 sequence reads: CASSLEPGYSYEQYF. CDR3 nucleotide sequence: TGCGCCAGCAGCTTGGAGCCAGGGTACTCCTACGAGCAGTACTTC.

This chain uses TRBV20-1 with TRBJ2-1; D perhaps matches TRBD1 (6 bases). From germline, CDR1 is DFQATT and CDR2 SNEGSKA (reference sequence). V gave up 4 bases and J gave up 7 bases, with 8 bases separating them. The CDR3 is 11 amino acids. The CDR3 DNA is TGCAGTGCTATGACAGGAAATGAGCAGTTCTTC. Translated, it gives CSAMTGNEQFF.

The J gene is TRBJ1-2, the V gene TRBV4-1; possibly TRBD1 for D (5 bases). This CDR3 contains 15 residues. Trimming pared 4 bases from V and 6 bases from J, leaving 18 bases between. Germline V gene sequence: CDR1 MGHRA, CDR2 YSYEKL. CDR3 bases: TGCGCCAGCAGCCTGGCTAGTGGGGGGTCGGATGGCTACACCTTC. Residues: CASSLASGGSDGYTF.

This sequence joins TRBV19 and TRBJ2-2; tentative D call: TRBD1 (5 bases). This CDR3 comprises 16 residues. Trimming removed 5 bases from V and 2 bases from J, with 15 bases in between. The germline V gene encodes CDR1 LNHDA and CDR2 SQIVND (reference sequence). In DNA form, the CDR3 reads TGTGCCAGTAGTCCCCCGACAGCATTTAACACCGGGGAGCTGTTTTTT. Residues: CASSPPTAFNTGELFF. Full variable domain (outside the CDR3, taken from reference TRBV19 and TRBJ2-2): DGGITQSPKYLFRKEGQNVTLSCEQNLNHDAMYWYRQDPGQGLRLIYYSQIVNDFQKGDIAEGYSVSREKKESFPLTVTSAQKNPTAFYLCASSPPTAFNTGELFFGEGSRLTVL.

Here the CDR3 DNA reads TGTGCCAGCAGTTCCCGTGGACTAGGATTTAAGCATGAGCAGTTCTTC. Translating it yields CASSSRGLGFKHEQFF. The V gene is TRBV27, the J gene TRBJ2-1; 7 positions agree with TRBD2. Unmatched junction bases numbered 14, after V lost 4 bases and J lost 8 bases. The CDR3 has 16 residues. CDR1 is MNHEY and CDR2 is SMNVEV in the germline V gene (reference sequence).

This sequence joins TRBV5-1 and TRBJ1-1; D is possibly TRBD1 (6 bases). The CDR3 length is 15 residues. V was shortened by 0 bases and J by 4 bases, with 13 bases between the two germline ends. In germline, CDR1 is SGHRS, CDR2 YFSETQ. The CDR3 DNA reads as TGCGCCAGCAGCTTGGCCATGGTAGGGGGCACTGAAGCTTTCTTT. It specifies CASSLAMVGGTEAFF.

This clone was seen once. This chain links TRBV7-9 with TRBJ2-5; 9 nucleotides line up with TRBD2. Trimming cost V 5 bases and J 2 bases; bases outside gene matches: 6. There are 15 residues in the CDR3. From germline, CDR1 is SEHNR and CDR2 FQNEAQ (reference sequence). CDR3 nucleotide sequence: TGTGCCAGCAGCCTCCGACTAGCGGAACAAGAGACCCAGTACTTC. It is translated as CASSLRLAEQETQYF.

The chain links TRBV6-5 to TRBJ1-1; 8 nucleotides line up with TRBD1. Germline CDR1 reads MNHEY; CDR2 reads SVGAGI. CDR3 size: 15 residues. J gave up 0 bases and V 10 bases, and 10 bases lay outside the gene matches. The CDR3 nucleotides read TGTGCCACCCTTCGGACAGGGATAATGAACACTGAAGCTTTCTTT. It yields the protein CATLRTGIMNTEAFF.

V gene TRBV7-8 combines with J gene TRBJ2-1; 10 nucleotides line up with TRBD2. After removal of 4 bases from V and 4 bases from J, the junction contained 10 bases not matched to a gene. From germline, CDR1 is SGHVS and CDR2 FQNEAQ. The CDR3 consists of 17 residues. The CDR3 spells CASSSTPSGSSYNEQFF. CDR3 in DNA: TGTGCCAGCAGCTCCACTCCTAGCGGGAGTTCATACAATGAGCAGTTCTTC.

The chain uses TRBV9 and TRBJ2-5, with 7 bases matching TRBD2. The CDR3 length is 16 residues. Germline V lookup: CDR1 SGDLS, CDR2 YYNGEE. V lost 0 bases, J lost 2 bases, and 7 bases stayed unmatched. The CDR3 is CASSVGGGILQETQYF. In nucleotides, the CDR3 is TGTGCCAGCAGCGTAGGGGGAGGGATCCTACAAGAGACCCAGTACTTC.

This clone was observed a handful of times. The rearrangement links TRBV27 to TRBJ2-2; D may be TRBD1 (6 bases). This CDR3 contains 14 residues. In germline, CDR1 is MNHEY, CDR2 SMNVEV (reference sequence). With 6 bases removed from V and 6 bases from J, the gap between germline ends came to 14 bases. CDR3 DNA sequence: TGTGCCAGCAGGTCAGGACAGTTTTCCGGGGAGCTGTTTTTT. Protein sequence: CASRSGQFSGELFF.